A selection of T cell receptor beta chains follows, all from one sample in a study of cytomegalovirus exposure and HLA in healthy donors. Sequenced by immunoSEQ multiplex PCR; TCRdb stores in-frame clones only, minus some. The table shows approximately 120,000 clones, with around 80% occurring only once. Sequenced material: PBMCs. The receptors shown here come from a female donor in good health and CMV-seronegative. Each CDR3 is given with its conserved first and last residue. Fields, in order: clone size, D gene, J gene, V gene, CDR3 length, CDR3 protein, CDR3 DNA. A D gene is named only where the DNA matches it firmly. Rows may omit the clone size; those that give it use once, few, many or a size class.

clone_size: NA
d_call: TRBD1
j_call: TRBJ1-4
v_call: TRBV18
cdr3_length: 14
cdr3_aa: CASSPGTGGEKLFF
cdr3_nt: TGTGCCAGCTCCCCCGGGACAGGAGGAGAAAAACTGTTTTTT

clone_size: NA
d_call: NA
j_call: TRBJ1-4
v_call: TRBV11-2
cdr3_length: 17
cdr3_aa: CASSPRRLNGANEKLFF
cdr3_nt: TGTGCCAGCAGCCCCAGACGGTTAAATGGAGCTAATGAAAAACTGTTTTTT

clone_size: NA
d_call: NA
j_call: TRBJ1-4
v_call: TRBV5-4
cdr3_length: 13
cdr3_aa: CASSRGLNEKLFF
cdr3_nt: TGTGCCAGCAGCCGCGGACTGAATGAAAAACTGTTTTTT

clone_size: NA
d_call: TRBD1
j_call: TRBJ2-7
v_call: TRBV6-1
cdr3_length: 15
cdr3_aa: CASRYGTGSSYEQYF
cdr3_nt: TGTGCCAGCAGGTATGGGACAGGGAGCTCCTACGAGCAGTACTTC

clone_size: NA
d_call: TRBD2
j_call: TRBJ2-3
v_call: TRBV10-3
cdr3_length: 14
cdr3_aa: CAISSSGRTDTQYF
cdr3_nt: TGTGCCATCAGTTCTAGCGGGAGAACAGATACGCAGTATTTT

clone_size: NA
d_call: TRBD1
j_call: TRBJ2-7
v_call: TRBV6-6
cdr3_length: 13
cdr3_aa: CASSYDREHEQYF
cdr3_nt: TGTGCCAGCAGTTACGACAGGGAACACGAGCAGTACTTC

clone_size: NA
d_call: NA
j_call: TRBJ1-2
v_call: TRBV5-1
cdr3_length: 14
cdr3_aa: CASSFGGSNYGYTF
cdr3_nt: TGCGCCAGCAGCTTTGGGGGCTCTAACTATGGCTACACCTTC

clone_size: once
d_call: NA
j_call: TRBJ2-2
v_call: TRBV4-1
cdr3_length: 14
cdr3_aa: CASSPRDTLGELFF
cdr3_nt: TGCGCCAGCAGCCCCCGGGACACACTTGGGGAGCTGTTTTTT

clone_size: NA
d_call: TRBD2
j_call: TRBJ2-1
v_call: TRBV7-3
cdr3_length: 16
cdr3_aa: CASSPELASGGGGQFF
cdr3_nt: TGTGCCAGCAGCCCCGAGTTGGCTAGCGGGGGGGGTGGGCAGTTCTTC

clone_size: NA
d_call: NA
j_call: TRBJ1-5
v_call: TRBV6-5
cdr3_length: 14
cdr3_aa: CAIRPGYSNQPQHF
cdr3_nt: TGTGCCATTAGGCCGGGTTATAGCAATCAGCCCCAGCATTTT

clone_size: NA
d_call: TRBD1
j_call: TRBJ1-1
v_call: TRBV2
cdr3_length: 16
cdr3_aa: CASTRTGTAKGTEAFF
cdr3_nt: TGTGCCAGCACTAGAACCGGGACAGCGAAGGGCACTGAAGCTTTCTTT

clone_size: NA
d_call: NA
j_call: TRBJ2-7
v_call: TRBV21-1
cdr3_length: 11
cdr3_aa: CASSKFVEQYF
cdr3_nt: TGTGCCAGCAGCAAATTCGTCGAGCAGTACTTC

clone_size: NA
d_call: TRBD1
j_call: TRBJ1-1
v_call: TRBV2
cdr3_length: 14
cdr3_aa: CASSRQGMSSEAFF
cdr3_nt: TGTGCCAGCAGTCGACAGGGTATGTCTTCTGAAGCTTTCTTT

clone_size: NA
d_call: NA
j_call: TRBJ2-5
v_call: TRBV30
cdr3_length: 13
cdr3_aa: CAWSRDNQETQYF
cdr3_nt: TGTGCCTGGAGCCGGGACAACCAAGAGACCCAGTACTTC

clone_size: NA
d_call: TRBD1
j_call: TRBJ2-3
v_call: TRBV2
cdr3_length: 15
cdr3_aa: CASSGTGQTVDTQYF
cdr3_nt: TGTGCCAGCAGTGGGACAGGCCAAACCGTAGATACGCAGTATTTT

clone_size: NA
d_call: NA
j_call: TRBJ1-2
v_call: TRBV7-9
cdr3_length: 13
cdr3_aa: CASSKDMPSGYTF
cdr3_nt: TGTGCCAGCAGCAAGGACATGCCCTCTGGGTACACCTTC

clone_size: NA
d_call: NA
j_call: TRBJ1-2
v_call: TRBV6-5
cdr3_length: 15
cdr3_aa: CASADWKGRGYGYTF
cdr3_nt: TGTGCCAGCGCCGATTGGAAGGGGCGGGGCTATGGCTACACCTTC

clone_size: once
d_call: NA
j_call: TRBJ2-3
v_call: TRBV19
cdr3_length: 16
cdr3_aa: CASSVTGTYNTDTQYF
cdr3_nt: TGTGCCAGTAGTGTTACCGGGACTTATAACACAGATACGCAGTATTTT

clone_size: few
d_call: NA
j_call: TRBJ1-1
v_call: TRBV7-8
cdr3_length: 12
cdr3_aa: CASRRVAREAFF
cdr3_nt: TGTGCCAGCAGGCGAGTAGCGCGAGAAGCTTTCTTT

clone_size: few
d_call: NA
j_call: TRBJ2-4
v_call: TRBV7-9
cdr3_length: 15
cdr3_aa: CASSLDPGIIDIQYF
cdr3_nt: TGTGCCAGCAGCTTAGACCCAGGGATAATAGACATTCAGTACTTC

clone_size: NA
d_call: TRBD1
j_call: TRBJ2-1
v_call: TRBV7-7
cdr3_length: 16
cdr3_aa: CASSLDRGGSYNEQFF
cdr3_nt: TGTGCTAGCAGCTTAGACAGGGGGGGATCCTACAATGAGCAGTTCTTC

clone_size: NA
d_call: NA
j_call: TRBJ1-5
v_call: TRBV5-6
cdr3_length: 14
cdr3_aa: CASSLRGSNQPQHF
cdr3_nt: TGTGCCAGCAGCTTGAGGGGGAGCAATCAGCCCCAGCATTTT